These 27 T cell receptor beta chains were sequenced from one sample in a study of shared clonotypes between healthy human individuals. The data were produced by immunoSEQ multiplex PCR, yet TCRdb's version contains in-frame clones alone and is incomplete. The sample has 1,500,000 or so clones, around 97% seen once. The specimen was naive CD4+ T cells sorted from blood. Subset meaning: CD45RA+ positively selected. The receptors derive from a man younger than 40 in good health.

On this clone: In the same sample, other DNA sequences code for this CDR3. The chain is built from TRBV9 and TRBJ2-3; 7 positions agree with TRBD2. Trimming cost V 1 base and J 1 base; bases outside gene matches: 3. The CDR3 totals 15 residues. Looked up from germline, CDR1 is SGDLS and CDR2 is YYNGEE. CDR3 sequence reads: CASSVTAGRTDTQYF. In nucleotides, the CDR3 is TGTGCCAGCAGCGTAACAGCGGGACGCACAGATACGCAGTATTTT. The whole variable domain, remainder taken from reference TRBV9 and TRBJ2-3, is DSGVTQTPKHLITATGQRVTLRCSPRSGDLSVYWYQQSLDQGLQFLIQYYNGEERAKGNILERFSAQQFPDLHSELNLSSLELGDSALYFCASSVTAGRTDTQYFGPGTRLTVL.

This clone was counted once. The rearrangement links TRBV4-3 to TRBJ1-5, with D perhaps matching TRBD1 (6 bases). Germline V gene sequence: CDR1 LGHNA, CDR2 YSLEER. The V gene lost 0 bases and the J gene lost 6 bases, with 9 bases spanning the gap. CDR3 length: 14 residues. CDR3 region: CASSQERGGQPQHF. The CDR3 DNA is TGCGCCAGCAGCCAAGAAAGGGGGGGTCAGCCCCAGCATTTT.

Here the CDR3 reads CASSLVTGGANQPQHF. CDR3 nucleotides: TGTGCCAGCAGCCTCGTGACAGGGGGGGCGAATCAGCCCCAGCATTTT. The V and J genes are TRBV5-5 and TRBJ1-5; 9 nucleotides agree with TRBD1. Germline V gives CDR1 SGHKS, CDR2 YYEKEE (reference sequence). The CDR3 length is 16 residues. V lost 4 bases to trimming and J lost 4 bases; unmatched junction nucleotides: 9.

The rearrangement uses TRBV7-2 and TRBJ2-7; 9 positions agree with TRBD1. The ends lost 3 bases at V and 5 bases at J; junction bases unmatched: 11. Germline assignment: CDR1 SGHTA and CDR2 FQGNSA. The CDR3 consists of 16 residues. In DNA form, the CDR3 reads TGTGCCAGCAGCTTCCATGGACAGGGGCTTCCTAACGAGCAGTACTTC. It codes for CASSFHGQGLPNEQYF.

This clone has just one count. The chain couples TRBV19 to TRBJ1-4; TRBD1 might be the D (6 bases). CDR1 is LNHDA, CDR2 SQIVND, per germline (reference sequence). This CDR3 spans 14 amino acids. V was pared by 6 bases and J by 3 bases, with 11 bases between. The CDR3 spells CASSRGEANEKLFF. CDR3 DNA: TGTGCCAGTAGCAGGGGAGAAGCTAATGAAAAACTGTTTTTT.

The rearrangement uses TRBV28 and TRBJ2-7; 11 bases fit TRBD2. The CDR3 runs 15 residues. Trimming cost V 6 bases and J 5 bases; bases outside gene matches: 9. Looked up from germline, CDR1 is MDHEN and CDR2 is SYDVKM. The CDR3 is CASSRMGLAEDEQYF. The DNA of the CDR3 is TGTGCCAGCAGCCGCATGGGACTAGCGGAGGACGAGCAGTACTTC.

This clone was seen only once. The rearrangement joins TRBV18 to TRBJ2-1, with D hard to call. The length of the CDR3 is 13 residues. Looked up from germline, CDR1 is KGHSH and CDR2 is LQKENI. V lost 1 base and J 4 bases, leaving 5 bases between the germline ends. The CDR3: CASSPQLYNEQFF. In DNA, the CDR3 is TGTGCCAGCTCACCACAGCTATACAATGAGCAGTTCTTC.

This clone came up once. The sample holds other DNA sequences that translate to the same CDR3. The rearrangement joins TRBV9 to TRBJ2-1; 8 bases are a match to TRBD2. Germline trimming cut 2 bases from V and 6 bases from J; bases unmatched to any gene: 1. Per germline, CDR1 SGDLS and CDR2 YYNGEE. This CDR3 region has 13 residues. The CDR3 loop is CASSVLAGNEQFF. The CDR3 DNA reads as TGTGCCAGCAGCGTGCTAGCGGGCAATGAGCAGTTCTTC.

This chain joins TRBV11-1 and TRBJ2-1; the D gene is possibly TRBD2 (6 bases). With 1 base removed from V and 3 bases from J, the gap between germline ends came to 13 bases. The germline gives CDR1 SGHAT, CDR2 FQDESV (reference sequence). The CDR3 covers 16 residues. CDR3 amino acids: CASSLVGQGGYNEQFF. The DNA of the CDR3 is TGTGCCAGCAGCTTAGTGGGGCAGGGAGGCTACAATGAGCAGTTCTTC.

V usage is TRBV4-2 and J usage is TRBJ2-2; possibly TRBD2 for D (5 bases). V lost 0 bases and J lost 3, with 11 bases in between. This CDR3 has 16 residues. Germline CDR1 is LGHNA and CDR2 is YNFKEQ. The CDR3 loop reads CASSQDDGGYTGELFF. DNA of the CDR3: TGTGCCAGCAGCCAAGACGATGGCGGGTACACCGGGGAGCTGTTTTTT.

The CDR3 here is CASKGQNTGELFF. The CDR3 bases are TGTGCCAGCAAAGGACAGAACACCGGGGAGCTGTTTTTT. The V call is TRBV6-1, the J call TRBJ2-2, with a weak D call TRBD1 (5 bases). Deletions cut 7 bases from V and 1 base from J, with 7 bases between. Germline V lookup: CDR1 MNHNS, CDR2 SASEGT. The CDR3 spans 13 residues.

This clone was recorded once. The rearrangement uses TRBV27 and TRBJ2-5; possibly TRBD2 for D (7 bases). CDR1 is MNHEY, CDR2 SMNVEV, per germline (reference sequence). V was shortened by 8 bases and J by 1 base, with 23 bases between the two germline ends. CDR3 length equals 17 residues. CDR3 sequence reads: CASGPPGRGGGQETQYF. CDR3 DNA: TGTGCCAGCGGCCCACCCGGTCGCGGGGGCGGCCAAGAGACCCAGTACTTC.

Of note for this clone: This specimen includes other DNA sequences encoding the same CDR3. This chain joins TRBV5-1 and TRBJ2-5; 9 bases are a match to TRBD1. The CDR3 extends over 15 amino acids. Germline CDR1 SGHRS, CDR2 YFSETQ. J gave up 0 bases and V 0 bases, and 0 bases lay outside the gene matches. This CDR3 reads CASSLGDRDQETQYF. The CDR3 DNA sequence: TGCGCCAGCAGCTTGGGGGACAGGGACCAAGAGACCCAGTACTTC.

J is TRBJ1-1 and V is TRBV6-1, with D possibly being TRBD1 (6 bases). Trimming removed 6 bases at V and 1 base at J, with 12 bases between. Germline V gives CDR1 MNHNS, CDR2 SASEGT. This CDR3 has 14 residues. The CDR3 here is CASSYRVGNTEAFF. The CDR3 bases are TGTGCCAGCAGCTACAGGGTCGGGAACACTGAAGCTTTCTTT.

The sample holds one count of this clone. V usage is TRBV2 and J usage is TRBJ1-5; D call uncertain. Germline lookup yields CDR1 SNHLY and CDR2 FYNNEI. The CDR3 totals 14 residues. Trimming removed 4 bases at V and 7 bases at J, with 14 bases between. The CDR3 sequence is CASSVLAVRQPQHF. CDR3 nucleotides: TGTGCCAGCAGTGTCTTGGCAGTGCGGCAGCCCCAGCATTTT. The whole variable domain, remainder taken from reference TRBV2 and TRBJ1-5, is EPEVTQTPSHQVTQMGQEVILRCVPISNHLYFYWYRQILGQKVEFLVSFYNNEISEKSEIFDDQFSVERPDGSNFTLKIRSTKLEDSAMYFCASSVLAVRQPQHFGDGTRLSIL.

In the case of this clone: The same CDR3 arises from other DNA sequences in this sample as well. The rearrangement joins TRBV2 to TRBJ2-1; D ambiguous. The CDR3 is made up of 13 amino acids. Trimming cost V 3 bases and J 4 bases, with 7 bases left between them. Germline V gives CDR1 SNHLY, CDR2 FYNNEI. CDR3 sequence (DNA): TGTGCCAGCAGTGACAGTTCGTACAATGAGCAGTTCTTC. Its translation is CASSDSSYNEQFF. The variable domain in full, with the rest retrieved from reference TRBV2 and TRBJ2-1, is EPEVTQTPSHQVTQMGQEVILRCVPISNHLYFYWYRQILGQKVEFLVSFYNNEISEKSEIFDDQFSVERPDGSNFTLKIRSTKLEDSAMYFCASSDSSYNEQFFGPGTRLTVL.

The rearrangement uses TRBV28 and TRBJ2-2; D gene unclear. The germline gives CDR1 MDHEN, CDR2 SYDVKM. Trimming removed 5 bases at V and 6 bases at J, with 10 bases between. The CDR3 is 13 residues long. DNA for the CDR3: TGTGCCAGCAGTACGCGAGTTCCCGGGGAGCTGTTTTTT. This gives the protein CASSTRVPGELFF.

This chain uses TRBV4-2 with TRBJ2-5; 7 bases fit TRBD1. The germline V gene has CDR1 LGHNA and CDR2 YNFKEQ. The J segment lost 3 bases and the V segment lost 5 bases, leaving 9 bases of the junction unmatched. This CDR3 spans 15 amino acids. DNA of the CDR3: TGTGCCAGCAGCTACGGACAGGCGCCCGAAGAGACCCAGTACTTC. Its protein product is CASSYGQAPEETQYF.

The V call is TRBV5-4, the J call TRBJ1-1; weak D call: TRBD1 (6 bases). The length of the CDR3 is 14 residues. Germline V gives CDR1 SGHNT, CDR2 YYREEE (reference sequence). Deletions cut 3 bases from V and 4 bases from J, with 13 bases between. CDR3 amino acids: CASSSLQGVTEAFF. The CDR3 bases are TGTGCCAGCAGCTCATTACAGGGTGTCACTGAAGCTTTCTTT.

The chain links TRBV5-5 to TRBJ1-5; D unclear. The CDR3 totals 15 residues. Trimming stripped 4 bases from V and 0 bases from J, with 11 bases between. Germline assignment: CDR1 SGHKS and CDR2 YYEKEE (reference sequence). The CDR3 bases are TGTGCCAGCAGCCCGGAGGGTAATAGCAATCAGCCCCAGCATTTT. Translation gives CASSPEGNSNQPQHF.

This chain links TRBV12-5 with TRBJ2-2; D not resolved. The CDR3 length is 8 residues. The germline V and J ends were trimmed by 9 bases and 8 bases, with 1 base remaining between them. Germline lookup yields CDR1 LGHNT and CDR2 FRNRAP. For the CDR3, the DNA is TGTGCTAGGGGGGAGCTGTTTTTT. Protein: CARGELFF.

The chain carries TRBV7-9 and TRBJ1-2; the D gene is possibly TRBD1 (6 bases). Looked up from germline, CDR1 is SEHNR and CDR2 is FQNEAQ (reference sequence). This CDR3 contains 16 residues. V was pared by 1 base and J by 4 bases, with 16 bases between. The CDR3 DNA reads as TGTGCCAGCAGCTTAGGTCGGTCGGACAGCGGCTATGGCTACACCTTC. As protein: CASSLGRSDSGYGYTF.

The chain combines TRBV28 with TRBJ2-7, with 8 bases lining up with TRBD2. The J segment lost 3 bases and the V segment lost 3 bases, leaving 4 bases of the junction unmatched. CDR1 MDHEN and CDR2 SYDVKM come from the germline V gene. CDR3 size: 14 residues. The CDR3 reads CASSFGGLDYEQYF. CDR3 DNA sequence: TGTGCCAGCAGTTTTGGGGGACTAGACTACGAGCAGTACTTC.

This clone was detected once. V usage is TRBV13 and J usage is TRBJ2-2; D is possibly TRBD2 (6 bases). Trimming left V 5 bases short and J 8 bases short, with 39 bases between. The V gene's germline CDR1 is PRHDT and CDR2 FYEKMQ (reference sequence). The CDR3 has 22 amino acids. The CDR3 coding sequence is TGTGCCAGCAGCAAGGGGAGGTGGCAGACATTCCCGTTCGGGAGAAAGGGTGGGGAGCTGTTTTTT. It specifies CASSKGRWQTFPFGRKGGELFF. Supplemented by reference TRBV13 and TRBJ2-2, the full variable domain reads AAGVIQSPRHLIKEKRETATLKCYPIPRHDTVYWYQQGPGQDPQFLISFYEKMQSDKGSIPDRFSAQQFSDYHSELNMSSLELGDSALYFCASSKGRWQTFPFGRKGGELFFGEGSRLTVL.

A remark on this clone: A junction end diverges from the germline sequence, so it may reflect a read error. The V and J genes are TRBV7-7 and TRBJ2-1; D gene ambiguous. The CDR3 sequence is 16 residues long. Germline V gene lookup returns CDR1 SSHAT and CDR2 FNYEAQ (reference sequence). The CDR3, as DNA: TGTGCTAGCAGCCCCAGTTTTGCGGCAGAATACAATGAGCAGTTCTTC. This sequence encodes CASSPSFAAEYNEQFF. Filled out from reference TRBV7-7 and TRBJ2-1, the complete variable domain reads GAGVSQSPRYKVTKRGQDVTLRCDPISSHATLYWYQQALGQGPEFLTYFNYEAQPDKSGLPSDRFSAERPEGSISTLTIQRTEQRDSAMYRCASSPSFAAEYNEQFFGPGTRLTVL.

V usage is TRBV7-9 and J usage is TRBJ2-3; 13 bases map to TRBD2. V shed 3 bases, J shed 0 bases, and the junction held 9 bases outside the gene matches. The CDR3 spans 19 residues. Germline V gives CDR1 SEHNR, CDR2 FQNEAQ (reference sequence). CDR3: CASSFVKLAGGTSTDTQYF. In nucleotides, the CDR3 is TGTGCCAGCAGCTTCGTAAAACTAGCGGGAGGGACTAGCACAGATACGCAGTATTTT.

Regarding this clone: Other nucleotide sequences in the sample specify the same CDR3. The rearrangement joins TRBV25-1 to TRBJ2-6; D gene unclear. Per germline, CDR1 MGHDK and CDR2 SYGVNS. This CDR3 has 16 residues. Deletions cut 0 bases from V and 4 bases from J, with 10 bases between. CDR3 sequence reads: CASSEYGGSGANVLTF. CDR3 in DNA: TGTGCCAGCAGTGAATATGGTGGTTCCGGGGCCAACGTCCTGACTTTC. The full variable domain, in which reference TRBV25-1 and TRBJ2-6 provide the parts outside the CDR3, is EADIYQTPRYLVIGTGKKITLECSQTMGHDKMYWYQQDPGMELHLIHYSYGVNSTEKGDLSSESTVSRIRTEHFPLTLESARPSHTSQYLCASSEYGGSGANVLTFGAGSRLTVL.